The sample holds one count of the clone carrying this TCR beta chain. The antigen is unknown. These data are taken from a study of memory CD4+ T cells and cytomegalovirus serostatus. Study-wide context: This sample comes from healthy Belgian adults, about nine CMV seropositive, about 23 seronegative. Study results and caveats: Median bootstrapped AUC for CMV status was approximately 0.96 originally, approximately 0.91 US-trained. Of 150 to 200 reported CMV TCRbeta sequences, roughly 70 were found in memory CD4+ repertoires.

CDR3 size: 17 residues. Germline values: CDR1 MGHDK, CDR2 SYGVNS. With 6 bases removed from V and 6 bases from J, the gap between germline ends came to 25 bases. In the source study's methods: After removing out-of-frame reads, over 2 million distinct TCRbeta sequences remained. Sequencing was performed with immunoSEQ multiplex PCR; in TCRdb, only in-frame clones are kept and a portion is missing. V, J and clone size are those of that table, while D and trimming were read from the DNA. The sample holds 40,000 to 50,000 clones, around 74% seen once. Single viable CD3+CD4+CD8-CD45RO+ cells were sorted as the memory CD4+ T cells.

The sequenced material came from memory CD4+ T cells from blood. The V gene is TRBV25-1, the J gene TRBJ2-3, with a weak D call TRBD1 (7 bases). This TCR was sampled from an adult in good health and CMV-seropositive. The CDR3 spells CASSLSEGSTGWDTQYF. CDR3 bases: TGTGCCAGCAGCCTTTCGGAGGGATCGACAGGGTGGGATACGCAGTATTTT.